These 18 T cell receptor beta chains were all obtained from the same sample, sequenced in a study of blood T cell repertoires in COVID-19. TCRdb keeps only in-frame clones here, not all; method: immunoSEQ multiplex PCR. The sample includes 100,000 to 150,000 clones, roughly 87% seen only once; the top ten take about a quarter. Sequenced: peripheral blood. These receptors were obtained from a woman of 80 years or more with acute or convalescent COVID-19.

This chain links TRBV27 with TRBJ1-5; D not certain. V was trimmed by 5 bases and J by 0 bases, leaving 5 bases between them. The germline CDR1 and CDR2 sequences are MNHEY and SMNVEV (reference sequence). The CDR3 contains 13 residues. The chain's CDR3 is CASSTYSNQPQHF. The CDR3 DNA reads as TGTGCCAGCAGTACTTATAGCAATCAGCCCCAGCATTTT.

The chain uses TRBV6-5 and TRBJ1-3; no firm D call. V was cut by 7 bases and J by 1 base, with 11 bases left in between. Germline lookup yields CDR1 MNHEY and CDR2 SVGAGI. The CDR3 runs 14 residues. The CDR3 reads CASNPGISGNTIYF. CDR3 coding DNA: TGTGCCAGCAACCCGGGAATTTCTGGAAACACCATATATTTT.

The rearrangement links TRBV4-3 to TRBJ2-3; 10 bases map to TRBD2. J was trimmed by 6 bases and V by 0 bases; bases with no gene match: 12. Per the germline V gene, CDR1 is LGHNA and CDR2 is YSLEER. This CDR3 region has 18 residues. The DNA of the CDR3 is TGCGCCAGCAGCCAAGAACCGGGACTAGCGTCGGGGCGGGATACGCAGTATTTT. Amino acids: CASSQEPGLASGRDTQYF.

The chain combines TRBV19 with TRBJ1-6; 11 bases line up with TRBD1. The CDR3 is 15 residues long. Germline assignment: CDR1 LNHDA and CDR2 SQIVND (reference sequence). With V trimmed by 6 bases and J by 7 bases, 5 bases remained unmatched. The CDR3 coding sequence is TGTGCCAGTAGAGACGGACAGGGGGCGAATTCACCCCTCCACTTT. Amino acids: CASRDGQGANSPLHF.

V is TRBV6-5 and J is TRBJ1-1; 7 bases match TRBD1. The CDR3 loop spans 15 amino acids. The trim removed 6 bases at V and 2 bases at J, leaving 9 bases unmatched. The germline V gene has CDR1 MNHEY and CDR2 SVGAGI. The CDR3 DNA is TGTGCCAGCAGCTTCCGGGACAGATTTAACACTGAAGCTTTCTTT. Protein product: CASSFRDRFNTEAFF.

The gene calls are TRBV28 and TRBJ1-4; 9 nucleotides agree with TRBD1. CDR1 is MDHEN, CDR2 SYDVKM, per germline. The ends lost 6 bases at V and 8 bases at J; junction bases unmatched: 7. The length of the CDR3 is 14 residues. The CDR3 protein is CASRSGTGYEKLFF. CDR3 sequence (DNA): TGTGCCAGCAGATCCGGGACAGGGTACGAAAAACTGTTTTTT. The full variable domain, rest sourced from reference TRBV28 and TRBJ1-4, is DVKVTQSSRYLVKRTGEKVFLECVQDMDHENMFWYRQDPGLGLRLIYFSYDVKMKEKGDIPEGYSVSREKKERFSLILESASTNQTSMYLCASRSGTGYEKLFFGSGTQLSVL.

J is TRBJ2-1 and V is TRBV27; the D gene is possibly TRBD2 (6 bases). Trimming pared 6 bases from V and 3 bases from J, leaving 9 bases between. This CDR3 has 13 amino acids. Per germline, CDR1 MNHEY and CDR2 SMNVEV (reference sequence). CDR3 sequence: CASSPRGYNEQFF. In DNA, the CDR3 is TGTGCCAGCAGCCCGCGGGGCTACAATGAGCAGTTCTTC.

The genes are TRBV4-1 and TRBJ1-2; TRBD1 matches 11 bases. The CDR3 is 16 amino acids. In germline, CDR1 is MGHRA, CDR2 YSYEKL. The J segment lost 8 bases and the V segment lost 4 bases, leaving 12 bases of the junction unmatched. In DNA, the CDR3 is TGCGCCAGCAGCCCCGGGACAGGGGGTTTCGCTGGGGGCTACACCTTC. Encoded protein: CASSPGTGGFAGGYTF.

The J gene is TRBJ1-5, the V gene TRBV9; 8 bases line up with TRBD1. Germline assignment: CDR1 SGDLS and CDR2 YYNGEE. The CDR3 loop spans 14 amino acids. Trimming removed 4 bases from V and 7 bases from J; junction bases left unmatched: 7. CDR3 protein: CASSPDRGGQPQHF. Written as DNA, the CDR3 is TGTGCCAGCAGCCCTGACAGGGGTGGCCAGCCCCAGCATTTT.

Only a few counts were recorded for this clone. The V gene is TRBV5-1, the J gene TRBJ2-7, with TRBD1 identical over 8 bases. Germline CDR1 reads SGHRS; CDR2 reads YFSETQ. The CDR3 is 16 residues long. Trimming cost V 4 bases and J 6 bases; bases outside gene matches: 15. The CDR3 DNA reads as TGCGCCAGCAGCACCGGACAGGGTCCCATCACTACCGAGCAGTACGTC. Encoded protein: CASSTGQGPITTEQYV.

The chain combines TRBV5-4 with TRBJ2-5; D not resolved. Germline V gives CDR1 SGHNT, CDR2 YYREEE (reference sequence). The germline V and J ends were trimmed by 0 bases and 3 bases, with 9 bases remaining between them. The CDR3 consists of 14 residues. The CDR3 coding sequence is TGTGCCAGCAGCTTGGCCCCAGATGAAGAGACCCAGTACTTC. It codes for CASSLAPDEETQYF.

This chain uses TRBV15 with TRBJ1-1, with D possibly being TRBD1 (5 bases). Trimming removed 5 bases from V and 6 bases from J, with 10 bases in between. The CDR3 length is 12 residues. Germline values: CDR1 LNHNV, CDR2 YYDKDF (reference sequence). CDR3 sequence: CATSWGGSEAFF. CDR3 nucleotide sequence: TGTGCCACCAGCTGGGGGGGGTCTGAAGCTTTCTTT.

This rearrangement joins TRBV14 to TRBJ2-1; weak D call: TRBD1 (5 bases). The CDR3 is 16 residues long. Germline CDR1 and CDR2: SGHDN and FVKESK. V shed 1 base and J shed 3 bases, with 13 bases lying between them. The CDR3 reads CASSQGHRTFYNEQFF. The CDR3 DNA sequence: TGTGCCAGCAGCCAAGGGCACAGGACGTTCTACAATGAGCAGTTCTTC.

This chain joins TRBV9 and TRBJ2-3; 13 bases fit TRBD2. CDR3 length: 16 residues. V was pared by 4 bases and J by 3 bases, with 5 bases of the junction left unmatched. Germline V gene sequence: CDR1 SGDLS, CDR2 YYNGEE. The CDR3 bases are TGTGCCAGCAGCTCATCACTAGCGGGGGGGACAGATACGCAGTATTTT. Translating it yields CASSSSLAGGTDTQYF. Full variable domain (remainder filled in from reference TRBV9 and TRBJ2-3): DSGVTQTPKHLITATGQRVTLRCSPRSGDLSVYWYQQSLDQGLQFLIQYYNGEERAKGNILERFSAQQFPDLHSELNLSSLELGDSALYFCASSSSLAGGTDTQYFGPGTRLTVL.

The CDR3 region has the DNA TGTGCCAGCAGTATCCTAGGAGGGTTGGCTGAAGCTTTCTTT. Translating gives CASSILGGLAEAFF. The rearrangement joins TRBV27 to TRBJ1-1; D gene unclear. Germline values: CDR1 MNHEY, CDR2 SMNVEV (reference sequence). Trimming took 5 bases from V and 6 from J, leaving 16 bases between them. This CDR3 has 14 amino acids.

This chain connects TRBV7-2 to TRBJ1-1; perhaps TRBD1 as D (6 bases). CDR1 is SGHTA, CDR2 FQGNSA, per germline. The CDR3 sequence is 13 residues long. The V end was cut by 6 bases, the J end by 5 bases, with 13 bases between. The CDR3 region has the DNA TGTGCCAGCAGTCCAGACAGGAGGACTGAAGCTTTCTTT. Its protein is CASSPDRRTEAFF.

The CDR3 loop reads CASRVDPRGTDTQYF. Written as DNA, the CDR3 is TGCGCCAGCAGAGTAGACCCGAGGGGCACAGATACGCAGTATTTT. The chain employs TRBV5-1 and TRBJ2-3, with D maybe TRBD2 (5 bases). V was pared by 5 bases and J by 1 base, with 14 bases between. In germline, CDR1 is SGHRS, CDR2 YFSETQ. The CDR3 length is 15 residues.

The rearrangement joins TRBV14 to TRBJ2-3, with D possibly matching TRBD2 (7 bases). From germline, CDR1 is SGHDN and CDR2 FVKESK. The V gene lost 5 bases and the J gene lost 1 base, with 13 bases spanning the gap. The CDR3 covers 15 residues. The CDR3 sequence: CASSWGGYGTDTQYF. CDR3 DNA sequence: TGTGCCAGCAGCTGGGGGGGCTATGGCACAGATACGCAGTATTTT.